This paragraph covers one TCR beta chain sequence. At one end, the junction sequence differs from germline, possibly due to a read error. The sample is drawn from a study of molecular identifiers for immune sequencing clone quantification. CDR1 is SEHNR and CDR2 is FQNEAQ in the germline V gene (reference sequence). The CDR3 runs 14 residues. TCRdb re-derived calls from the PCR reads in MiXCR, one entry per CDR3 protein. Of approximately 680,000 distinct CDR3 sequences listed, 25% are singletons. This TCR derives from a human donor in good health. Some libraries in this study had Jurkat cell RNA spiked in. This chain links TRBV7-9 with TRBJ2-7; TRBD2 aligns across 9 bases. The material sequenced was naive CD8+ T cells from blood, with Jurkat cell RNA spiked in. The sample's subset: FACS-sorted CD8+CD4-CCR7+CD45RA+ naive T cells. CDR3 protein: CVSSLPGLAGEQYF. Here the CDR3 DNA reads TGTGTCAGCAGCTTACCGGGACTAGCAGGCGAGCAGTACTTC. The variable domain in full, completed from reference TRBV7-9 and TRBJ2-7, reads DTGVSQNPRHKITKRGQNVTFRCDPISEHNRLYWYRQTLGQGPEFLTYFQNEAQLEKSRLLSDRFSAERPKGSFSTLEIQRTEQGDSAMYLCVSSLPGLAGEQYFGPGTRLTVT.